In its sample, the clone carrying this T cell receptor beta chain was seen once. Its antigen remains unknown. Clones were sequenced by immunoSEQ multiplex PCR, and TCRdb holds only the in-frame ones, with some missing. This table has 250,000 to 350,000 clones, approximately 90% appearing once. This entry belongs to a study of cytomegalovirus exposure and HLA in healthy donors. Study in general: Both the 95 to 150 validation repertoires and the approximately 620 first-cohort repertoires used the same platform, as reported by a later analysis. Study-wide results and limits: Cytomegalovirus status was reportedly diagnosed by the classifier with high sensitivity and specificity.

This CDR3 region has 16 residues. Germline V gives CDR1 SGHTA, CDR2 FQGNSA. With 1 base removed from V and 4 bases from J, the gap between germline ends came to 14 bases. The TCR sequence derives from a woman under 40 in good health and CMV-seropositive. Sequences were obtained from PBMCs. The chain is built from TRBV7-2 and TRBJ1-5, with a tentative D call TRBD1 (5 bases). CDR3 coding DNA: TGTGCCAGCAGCTTAGTCCGTTCGACAGAGAATCAGCCCCAGCATTTT. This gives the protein CASSLVRSTENQPQHF.